Below, 5 T cell receptor beta chains from the same sample are listed, as sequenced in a study of T cell responses to AZD1222 COVID-19 vaccine. Profiled with immunoSEQ multiplex PCR; TCRdb holds only in-frame clones, not every one. The profile shows 150,000 to 200,000 clones, less than 95% of them singletons. The sequencing used peripheral blood, collected 28 days after the second AZD1222 dose. The receptors were sampled from an adult who received the AZD1222 COVID-19 vaccine.

The chain recombines TRBV18 with TRBJ2-7; 11 bases fit TRBD2. The V segment lost 6 bases and the J segment 0 bases; nucleotides outside the gene matches: 4. The CDR3 contains 15 residues. In germline, CDR1 is KGHSH, CDR2 LQKENI. CDR3 DNA sequence: TGTGCCAGCTCGTTCGGGACTAGCGGCTCCTACGAGCAGTACTTC. It translates to CASSFGTSGSYEQYF.

The chain couples TRBV10-3 to TRBJ2-7; 8 bases are a match to TRBD2. Germline CDR1 is ENHRY and CDR2 is SYGVKD. The CDR3 extends over 12 amino acids. The J segment lost 2 bases and the V segment lost 10 bases, leaving 4 bases of the junction unmatched. CDR3 DNA: TGTGCCACGGGGGGGATACCCTACGAGCAGTACTTC. Amino acids: CATGGIPYEQYF.

A remark on this clone: One junction end disagrees with the germline gene, perhaps due to a read error. The chain combines TRBV5-8 with TRBJ2-4, with 11 bases fitting TRBD1. This CDR3 is 15 amino acids long. Germline CDR1 SGHTS, CDR2 YDEGEE. CDR3: CAGRDRGTAKNIQYF. The CDR3, as DNA: TGTGCCGGCAGGGACAGGGGGACGGCCAAAAACATTCAGTACTTC.

This clone was seen only once. This rearrangement joins TRBV6-2 or TRBV6-3 to TRBJ1-2; D unresolved. The germline V gene has CDR1 MNHEY and CDR2 SVGEGT. V shed 6 bases and J shed 7 bases, with 15 bases lying between them. The CDR3 covers 13 residues. CDR3 residues: CASSQPSLAGYTF. DNA of the CDR3: TGTGCCAGCAGCCAACCCTCCCTGGCTGGCTACACCTTC.

The chain links TRBV24-1 to TRBJ2-7; D possibly matches TRBD1 or TRBD2 (5 bases each). Per germline, CDR1 KGHDR and CDR2 SFDVKD. The CDR3 is 14 amino acids. V was clipped by 2 bases and J by 6 bases, with 13 bases between them. The CDR3 DNA is TGTGCCACCAGTGATTCAAGGGACGTTGGCGAGCAGTACTTC. Protein product: CATSDSRDVGEQYF.